This T cell receptor (beta chain) emerged from a study of cytomegalovirus exposure and HLA in healthy donors (dated 2017 in TCRdb). About the investigation overall: In an earlier analysis of roughly 590 of the donors, 276 Gb of sequence data and about 110 million unique TCR beta sequences from roughly 200 million T cells were reported. An early release covering roughly 600 HLA-typed donors comprised roughly 300 gigabases of sequencing data and tens of millions of unique TCR sequences. Of the approximately 400 genotyped donors, over 80% were placed in the genetic ancestry cluster associated with self-reported Caucasian donors. The study was designed to test whether signatures of past pathogen exposure could be identified by cataloging public T cell receptors. Using immunosequencing, the study profiled T cell repertoires from approximately 700 subjects and related those repertoires to cytomegalovirus serostatus. Besides the first cohort of roughly 640 subjects, a separate validation cohort made up of over 100 different subjects was used. The study combined high-throughput TCR immunosequencing, statistical association of individual TCRs with disease status, and machine learning to predict cytomegalovirus infection status. A later analysis re-analyzed previously published TCR beta repertoires from hundreds of donors and added high-resolution HLA genotyping to study TCR occurrence patterns. In the later analysis, no new phenotypic data were used to find candidate immune exposures; instead, reliance was placed on TCR beta sequences and their occurrence across donors. In an earlier analysis of a few hundred of the donors, high-throughput TCR beta sequencing was used to judge whether each TCR beta V gene segment behaved as functional or pseudogenic. Alongside the repertoire data, information on donor age, sex, ethnicity and CMV serostatus was compiled. In a later genetic analysis, genome-wide SNP genotypes for about 65% of the roughly 700 donors were used, and that subset was treated as a discovery cohort. Every repertoire in the discovery cohort had been generated on one and the same sequencing platform. Both class I and class II loci were covered by HLA typing, at four-digit resolution. Typing coverage varied by locus: 629-630 donors for A, B, C, DRB1 and DQB1; roughly 560 for DQA1; 606 for DPA1; 450 to 480 for DPB1. Because of strong linkage in the cohort, roughly five DR-DQ haplotypes were treated as single units for association and clustering. Among around 400 genotyped donors of the cohort, an average of about 240,000 unique TCR beta nucleotide sequences were sequenced per donor, 15% to 20% of them non-productive. Paper-wide results and their limitations: The authors suggested that the approach could potentially be extended to other disease states and immunological phenotypes. The sequencing pipeline was judged likely to have produced a cluster of highly shared sequence variants as a technical artifact. HLA typing was unavailable for some donors at each locus, so association tests used only the typed subset. A few of the identified cytomegalovirus-associated TCR beta chains were confirmed in vitro to be specific for cytomegalovirus antigens. Cytomegalovirus status was reported to be diagnosed by the classifier with high specificity and sensitivity in both the original and validation cohorts. This cohort had only TCR beta chains sequenced, and the lack of alpha or paired-chain data limited which features could be detected. The only immune exposure information available for the cohort was CMV serostatus. Because the 87-base-pair reads could not distinguish some IMGT-functional V segments, including TRBV6-2 and TRBV6-3, those segments were excluded. According to a later analysis, parvovirus B19, influenza, CMV and Epstein-Barr virus appeared linked to several top co-occurrence clusters. Strong co-occurrence of HLA alleles, especially DR and DQ, made assigning TCR associations to individual alleles difficult. A total of roughly 160 TCR beta chains were listed by the study as associated with cytomegalovirus. A further reported finding was that TCR beta sequences accurately predicted the HLA-A and HLA-B alleles for most subjects in the first cohort. Compared with equally common non-associated chains, HLA-associated TCR beta chains in a later analysis were more clonally expanded and had lower generation probabilities. An association between a missense DCLRE1C variant and V-gene and J-gene trimming of TCR beta chains was found in a later genetic analysis and replicated in an independent cohort. Most TCR sequences were observed very rarely across donors, whereas some public TCRs were present in many individuals. Specific HLA alleles were associated with about 17,000 TCR beta sequences at a false discovery rate of 0.05 in a later analysis. Because counts were too low, roughly 16 rarely observed V segments, including chromosome 9 orphons, were excluded from the earlier analysis of 500 to 700 of the donors. Presence/absence analyses assumed roughly uniform sequencing depth across donors, an assumption that may not hold. In a later analysis, the rate of TCR association differed among HLA loci, with DRB1 alleles having the most associated TCRs and HLA-C alleles having the fewest. A later genetic analysis reported fewer N-insertions in productive TCRs among donors in an Asian-associated ancestry cluster than the roughly 720-donor mean. Most CMV-associated TCR beta chains appeared to be HLA-restricted in a later analysis, and the HLA associations seemed to be driven largely by CMV exposure. Correlated functional status among segregating V segments might reflect linkage disequilibrium, but an unknown experimental factor could not be ruled out. An earlier analysis of approximately 500 of the donors showed that most TCR beta V segments appeared in productive rearrangements either about 87% or about 30% of the time, which broadly matched IMGT annotations.

The receptor library was made with the immunoSEQ multiplex PCR assay. For the multiplex PCR, a mixture combining 60 forward primers for TCR Vbeta segments and 13 reverse primers for TCR Jbeta segments was used. Amplification of the CDR3 region of rearranged TCR beta genes was performed with a multiplex PCR assay on genomic DNA. The Illumina HiSeq System was used to sequence the amplified TCR beta libraries as 87-base-pair reads. For the original study's pipeline: In a later analysis, approximately 74 million unique TCR beta chains were counted across the approximately 640 repertoires, and around 10 million of these chains were shared by at least two donors. Raw reads were error-corrected and collapsed into unique sequences by a nearest-neighbor algorithm in which closely related sequences were merged to remove PCR and sequencing errors. CDR3 sequences were aligned to IMGT reference sequences to assign V, D and J gene segments. For a sequence to be retained, a match of at least six nucleotides to both a V gene segment and a J gene segment was required. A rearrangement was called productive if the CDR3 had no stop codons and remained in frame with V and J, and every other rearrangement was called non-productive. Following IMGT convention, CDR3 was defined as the stretch from the second conserved V-encoded cysteine to the conserved J-encoded phenylalanine. The earlier analysis of a few hundred of the donors excluded any sequence lacking an unambiguous match to a single V gene segment. In an earlier analysis of some 590 of the donors, a V segment was called functional when productive rearrangements were above 56.7%, and segregating when the standard deviation between donors exceeded 5%. To diagnose cytomegalovirus status from the catalog of TCR beta chain sequences, a statistical classification framework was built. In a later analysis, V and J genes were assigned by comparing TCR nucleotide sequences against IMGT/GENE-DB human TR gene sequences. The TCRdist pipeline was used in a later analysis to assign CDR3 sequences and most-parsimonious VDJ recombination scenarios. In a later analysis, each TCR beta chain was defined by its CDR3 amino acid sequence together with its V-gene family, and reads without a unique V-gene family were excluded. To address suspected cross-contamination and a sequencing artifact, a later analysis removed 592 highly shared, low-generation-probability nucleotide sequences. In a later analysis, a clonal expansion index for each public chain was calculated from normalized within-repertoire ranks of inferred template counts. A later analysis computed generation probabilities with a VDJ recombination model fitted to out-of-frame rearrangements, and checked the results against IGoR. Hypergeometric tests were used in a later analysis to score TCR-TCR, TCR-HLA and TCR-CMV co-occurrence, with a repertoire-size bias correction applied to the TCR pairs. In a later analysis, false discovery rates were estimated by permuting HLA or CMV assignments 20 times. In a later analysis, co-occurring TCRs were grouped using DBSCAN, and TCRdist sequence similarity was added for clustering within HLA-allele-positive subsets. Co-occurrence clustering excluded repertoires with fewer than 30,000 or more than 120,000 public chains, plus five with anomalous nucleotide sharing. TCRdb stores this immuneACCESS table with in-frame sequences only. Part of the clones is absent; in the studies checked, under half of the shortfall reflects unresolved V genes, and no reason is known for the rest. V, J and clone size reflect that table, while D and trimming were determined from the DNA. The sample table lists some 250,000 clones, roughly 87% of them with a count of one. Jointly, the top ten make up around 5.4% of the sample.

Notes on this clone: Its antigen specificity is not known. No base quality values were provided; no much bigger clone lies one nucleotide off.

Germline trimming amounts to 1 base on V and 6 bases on J, with 7 as the count of junction bases outside the gene matches. The germline V gene encodes CDR1 SGHTA and CDR2 FQGTGA. Reading from cysteine to phenylalanine, the CDR3 counts 15 amino acids. The entry retains the CDR3 DNA only, 45 bases that are in frame from base 1. The cohort was made up of 666 healthy bone marrow donors. At the time of sampling, every cohort member was nominally healthy, though immune exposures that went unrecorded were likely present. The donor tested CMV seropositive, placing the donor among the 250 to 350 seropositive members of the cohort. Every donor gave a peripheral blood sample, and the peripheral blood mononuclear cells from that sample were used for TCR beta sequencing. Genomic DNA extraction from the blood cell samples was performed with the Qiagen DNeasy Blood Extraction Kit.

The material sequenced was PBMCs. The TCR comes from a woman in her 40s in good health and CMV-seropositive. The sequence is built from TRBV7-3 and TRBJ2-3; TRBD2 agrees with 7 junctional bases. At the DNA level, the sequence is TGTGCCAGCAGCTTAAGGGCGGGAGTGGGTGATACGCAGTATTTT. Translated, it gives CASSLRAGVGDTQYF.